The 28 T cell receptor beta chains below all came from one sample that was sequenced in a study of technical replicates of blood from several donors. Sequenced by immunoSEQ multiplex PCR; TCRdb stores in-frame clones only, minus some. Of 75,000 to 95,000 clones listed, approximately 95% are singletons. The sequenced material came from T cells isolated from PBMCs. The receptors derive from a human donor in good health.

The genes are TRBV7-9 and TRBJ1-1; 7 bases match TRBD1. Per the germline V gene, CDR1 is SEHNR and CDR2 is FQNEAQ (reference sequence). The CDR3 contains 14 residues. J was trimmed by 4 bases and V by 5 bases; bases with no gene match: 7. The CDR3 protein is CASSITGDATEAFF. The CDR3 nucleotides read TGTGCCAGCAGCATTACAGGGGACGCCACTGAAGCTTTCTTT.

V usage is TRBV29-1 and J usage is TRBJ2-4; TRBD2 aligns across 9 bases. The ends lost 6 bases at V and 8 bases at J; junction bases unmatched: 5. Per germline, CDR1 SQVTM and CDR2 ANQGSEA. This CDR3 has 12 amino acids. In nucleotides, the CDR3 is TGCAGCGTAATACGCGGGGGGGACATTCAGTACTTC. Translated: CSVIRGGDIQYF.

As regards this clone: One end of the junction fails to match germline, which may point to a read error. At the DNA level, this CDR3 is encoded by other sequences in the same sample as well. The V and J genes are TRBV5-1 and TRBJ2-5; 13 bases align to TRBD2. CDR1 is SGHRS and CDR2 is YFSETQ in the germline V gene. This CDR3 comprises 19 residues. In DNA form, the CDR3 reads TGCGCTAGCAGCTACACGGGACTAGCGGGAACTAACGTCGGGGAGACCCAGTACTTC. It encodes CASSYTGLAGTNVGETQYF.

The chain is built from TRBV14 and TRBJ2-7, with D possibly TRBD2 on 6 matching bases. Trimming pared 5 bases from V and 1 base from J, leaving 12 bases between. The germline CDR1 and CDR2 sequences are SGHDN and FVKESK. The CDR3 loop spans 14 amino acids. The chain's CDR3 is CASSFGTGSYEQYF. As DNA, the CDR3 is TGTGCCAGCAGCTTCGGGACTGGGTCCTACGAGCAGTACTTC.

Written as DNA, the CDR3 is TGTGCCAGCAGTTACTCAGGCGGGAGGGCCCTAGATACGCAGTATTTT. It codes for CASSYSGGRALDTQYF. This chain uses TRBV28 with TRBJ2-3, with 9 bases fitting TRBD2. V shed 4 bases and J 5 bases; nucleotides not matched to a gene: 10. In germline, CDR1 is MDHEN, CDR2 SYDVKM. The CDR3 is 16 residues long.

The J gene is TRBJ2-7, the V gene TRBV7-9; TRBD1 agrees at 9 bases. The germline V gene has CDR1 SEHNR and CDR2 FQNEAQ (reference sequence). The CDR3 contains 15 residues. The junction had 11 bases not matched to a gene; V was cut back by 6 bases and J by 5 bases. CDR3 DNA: TGTGCCAGCAGAGGAATGGGACAGGGTAACCACGAGCAGTACTTC. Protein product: CASRGMGQGNHEQYF.

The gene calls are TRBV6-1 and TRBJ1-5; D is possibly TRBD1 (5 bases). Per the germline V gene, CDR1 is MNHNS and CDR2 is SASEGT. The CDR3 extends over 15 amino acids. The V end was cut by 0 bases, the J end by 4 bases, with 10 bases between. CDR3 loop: CASSEATTVNQPQHF. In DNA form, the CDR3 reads TGTGCCAGCAGTGAAGCCACGACAGTTAATCAGCCCCAGCATTTT.

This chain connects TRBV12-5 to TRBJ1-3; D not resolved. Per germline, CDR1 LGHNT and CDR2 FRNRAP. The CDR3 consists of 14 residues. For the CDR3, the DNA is TGTGCGAGTTCCCCGGGGTTCTCTGGAAACACCATATATTTT. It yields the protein CASSPGFSGNTIYF.

DNA for the CDR3: TGTGCCAGCAGCTTAGGGCAGGACTACGAGCAGTACTTC. Protein product: CASSLGQDYEQYF. V and J are TRBV11-2 and TRBJ2-7, with D unresolved. Germline V gives CDR1 SGHAT, CDR2 FQNNGV. The CDR3 loop spans 13 amino acids. Trimming took 1 base from V and 3 from J, leaving 7 bases between them. Variable domain in full (rest from reference TRBV11-2 and TRBJ2-7): EAGVAQSPRYKIIEKRQSVAFWCNPISGHATLYWYQQILGQGPKLLIQFQNNGVVDDSQLPKDRFSAERLKGVDSTLKIQPAKLEDSAVYLCASSLGQDYEQYFGPGTRLTVT.

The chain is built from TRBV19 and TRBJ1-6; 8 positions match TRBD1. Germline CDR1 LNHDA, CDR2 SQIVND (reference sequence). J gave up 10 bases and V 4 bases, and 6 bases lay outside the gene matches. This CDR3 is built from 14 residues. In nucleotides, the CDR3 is TGTGCCAGTAGTACCCAAGGACAGGGATCACCCCTCCACTTT. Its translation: CASSTQGQGSPLHF.

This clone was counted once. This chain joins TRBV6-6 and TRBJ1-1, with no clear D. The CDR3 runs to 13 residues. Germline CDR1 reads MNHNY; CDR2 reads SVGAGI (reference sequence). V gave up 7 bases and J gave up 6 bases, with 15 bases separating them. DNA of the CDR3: TGTGCCAGCAAAGGAGGAAGGGTGCCTGAAGCTTTCTTT. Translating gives CASKGGRVPEAFF.

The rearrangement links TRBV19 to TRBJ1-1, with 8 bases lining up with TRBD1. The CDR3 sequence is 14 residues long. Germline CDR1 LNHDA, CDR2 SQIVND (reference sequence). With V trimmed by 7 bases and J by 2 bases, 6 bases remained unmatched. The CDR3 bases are TGTGCCAGTATCCTGGACAGGGACAACACTGAAGCTTTCTTT. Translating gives CASILDRDNTEAFF.

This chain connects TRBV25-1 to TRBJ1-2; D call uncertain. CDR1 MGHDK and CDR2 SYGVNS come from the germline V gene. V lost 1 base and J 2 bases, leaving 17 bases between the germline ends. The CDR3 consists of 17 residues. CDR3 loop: CASSEFGRSNLNYGYTF. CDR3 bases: TGTGCCAGCAGTGAATTTGGCAGGTCGAATCTAAACTATGGCTACACCTTC.

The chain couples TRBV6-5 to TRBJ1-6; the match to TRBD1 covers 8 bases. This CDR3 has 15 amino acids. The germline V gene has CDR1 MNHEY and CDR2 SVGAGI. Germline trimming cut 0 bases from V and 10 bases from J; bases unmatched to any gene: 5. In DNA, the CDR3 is TGTGCCAGCAGTTACTCGCCACAGGGGGGGTCACCCCTCCACTTT. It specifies CASSYSPQGGSPLHF.

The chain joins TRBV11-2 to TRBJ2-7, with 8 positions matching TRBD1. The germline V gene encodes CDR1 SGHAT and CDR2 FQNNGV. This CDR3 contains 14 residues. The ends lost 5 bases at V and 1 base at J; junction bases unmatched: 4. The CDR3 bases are TGTGCCAGCAGCCCCCGGACAGGGTCCTACGAGCAGTACTTC. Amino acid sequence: CASSPRTGSYEQYF.

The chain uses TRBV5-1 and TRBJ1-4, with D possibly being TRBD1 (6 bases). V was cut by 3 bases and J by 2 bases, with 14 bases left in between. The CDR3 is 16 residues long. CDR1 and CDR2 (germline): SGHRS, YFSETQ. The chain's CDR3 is CASSSPQGFTNEKLFF. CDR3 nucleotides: TGCGCCAGCAGCTCGCCACAGGGTTTCACTAATGAAAAACTGTTTTTT.

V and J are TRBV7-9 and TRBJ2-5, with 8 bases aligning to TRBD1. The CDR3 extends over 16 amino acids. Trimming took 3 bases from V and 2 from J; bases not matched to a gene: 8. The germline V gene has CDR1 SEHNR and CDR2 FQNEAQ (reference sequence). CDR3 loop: CASSLGTGGSQETQYF. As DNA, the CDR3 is TGTGCCAGCAGCTTGGGTACAGGGGGGTCTCAAGAGACCCAGTACTTC.

The DNA for the CDR3 is TGTGCCAGCTCACGTACTAGCGGGGGCTACAATGAGCAGTTCTTC. It encodes CASSRTSGGYNEQFF. This sequence joins TRBV18 and TRBJ2-1; TRBD2 agrees at 11 bases. CDR1 is KGHSH and CDR2 is LQKENI in the germline V gene. This CDR3 spans 15 amino acids. V trimming: 4 bases; J trimming: 3 bases; junction bases outside the gene matches: 2. Supplemented by reference TRBV18 and TRBJ2-1, the full variable domain reads NAGVMQNPRHLVRRRGQEARLRCSPMKGHSHVYWYRQLPEEGLKFMVYLQKENIIDESGMPKERFSAEFPKEGPSILRIQQVVRGDSAAYFCASSRTSGGYNEQFFGPGTRLTVL.

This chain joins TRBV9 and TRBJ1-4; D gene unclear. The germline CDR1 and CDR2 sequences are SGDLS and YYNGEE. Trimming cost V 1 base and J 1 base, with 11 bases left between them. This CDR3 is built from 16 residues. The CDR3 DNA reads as TGTGCCAGCAGCGTAACGTACGGAGAAACTAATGAAAAACTGTTTTTT. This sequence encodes CASSVTYGETNEKLFF.

The CDR3 is CASTGRTGLNNSPLHF. Here the CDR3 DNA reads TGTGCCAGCACCGGGCGAACGGGACTCAATAATTCACCCCTCCACTTT. The V gene is TRBV2, the J gene TRBJ1-6; D is possibly TRBD1 (5 bases). The CDR3 consists of 16 residues. The germline V gene has CDR1 SNHLY and CDR2 FYNNEI. V dropped 7 bases and J dropped 5 bases, with 18 bases sitting between them. Supplemented by reference TRBV2 and TRBJ1-6, the full variable domain reads EPEVTQTPSHQVTQMGQEVILRCVPISNHLYFYWYRQILGQKVEFLVSFYNNEISEKSEIFDDQFSVERPDGSNFTLKIRSTKLEDSAMYFCASTGRTGLNNSPLHFGNGTRLTVT.

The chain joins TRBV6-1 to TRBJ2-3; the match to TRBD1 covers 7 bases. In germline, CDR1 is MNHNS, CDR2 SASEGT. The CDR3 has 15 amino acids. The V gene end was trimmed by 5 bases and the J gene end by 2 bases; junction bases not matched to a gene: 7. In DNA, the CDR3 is TGTGCCAGCAGTTTCCCAACAGGGGCCACAGATACGCAGTATTTT. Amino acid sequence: CASSFPTGATDTQYF.

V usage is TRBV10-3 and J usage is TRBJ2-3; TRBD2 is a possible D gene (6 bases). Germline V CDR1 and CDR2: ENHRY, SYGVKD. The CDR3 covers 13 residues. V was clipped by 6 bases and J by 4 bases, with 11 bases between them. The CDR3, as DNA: TGTGCCATCAGATTACGACTAGCAGATACGCAGTATTTT. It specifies CAIRLRLADTQYF.

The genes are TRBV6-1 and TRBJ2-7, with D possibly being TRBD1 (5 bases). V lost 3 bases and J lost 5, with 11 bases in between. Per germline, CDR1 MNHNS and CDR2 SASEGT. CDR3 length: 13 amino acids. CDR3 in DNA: TGTGCCAGCAGTGACCGCAGGGTCCACGAGCAGTACTTC. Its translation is CASSDRRVHEQYF.

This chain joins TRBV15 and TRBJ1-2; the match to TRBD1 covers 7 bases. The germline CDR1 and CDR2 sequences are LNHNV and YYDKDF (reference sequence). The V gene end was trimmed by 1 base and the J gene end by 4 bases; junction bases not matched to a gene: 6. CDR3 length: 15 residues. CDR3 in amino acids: CATSRAQGGGYGYTF. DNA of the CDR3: TGTGCCACCAGCAGAGCCCAGGGGGGTGGCTATGGCTACACCTTC.

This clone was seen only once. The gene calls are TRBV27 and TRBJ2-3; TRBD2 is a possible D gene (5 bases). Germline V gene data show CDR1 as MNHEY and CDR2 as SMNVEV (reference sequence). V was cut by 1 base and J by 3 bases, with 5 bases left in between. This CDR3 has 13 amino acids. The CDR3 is CASSLWRTDTQYF. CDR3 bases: TGTGCCAGCAGTTTATGGAGGACAGATACGCAGTATTTT.

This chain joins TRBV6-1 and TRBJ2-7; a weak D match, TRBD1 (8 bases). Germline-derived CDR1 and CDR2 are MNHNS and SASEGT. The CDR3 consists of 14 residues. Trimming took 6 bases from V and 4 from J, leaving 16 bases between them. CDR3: CASRRTGGVYEQYF. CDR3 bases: TGTGCCAGCAGAAGAACAGGGGGGGTTTACGAGCAGTACTTC.

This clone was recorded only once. CDR3 region: CASNLPGQPSYEQYF. CDR3 in DNA: TGTGCCAGCAATCTACCGGGACAGCCCTCCTACGAGCAGTACTTC. The genes are TRBV28 and TRBJ2-7; 7 bases are a match to TRBD1. Germline loops: CDR1 MDHEN, CDR2 SYDVKM. With 7 bases clipped from V and 0 bases from J, the junction kept 9 bases outside the gene matches. The CDR3 length is 15 residues.

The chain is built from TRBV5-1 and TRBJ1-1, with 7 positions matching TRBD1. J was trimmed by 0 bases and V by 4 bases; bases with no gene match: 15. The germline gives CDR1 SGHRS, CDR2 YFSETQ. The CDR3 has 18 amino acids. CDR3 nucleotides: TGCGCCAGCAGCAACCAGAGGGGGCAGCTGAACATGAACACTGAAGCTTTCTTT. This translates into CASSNQRGQLNMNTEAFF. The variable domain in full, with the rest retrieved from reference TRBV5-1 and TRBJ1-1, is KAGVTQTPRYLIKTRGQQVTLSCSPISGHRSVSWYQQTPGQGLQFLFEYFSETQRNKGNFPGRFSGRQFSNSRSEMNVSTLELGDSALYLCASSNQRGQLNMNTEAFFGQGTRLTVV.